This T cell receptor (beta chain) stems from a study of T-cell memory formation after mild COVID-19. 5'RACE, which relied on constant-segment primers, yielded TCR alpha and TCR beta cDNA libraries carrying sample barcodes and UMIs. TCRdb analysed the 5' RACE reads with MiXCR anew, one entry per CDR3 protein. The sample contains around 200,000 distinct CDR3 sequences, over 20% of which appear only once. Study results and limitations: Cross-reactive memory apparently joined, as some responding clones appeared in pre-infection memory.

Turning to this clonotype: Its antigen is unknown.

This receptor was taken from an adult woman who had mild COVID-19 (a few samples of this study predate the infection). Cell type and time point are not known. The sequencing input was PBMCs or a T cell subset sorted from them (not recorded which).

The CDR3 DNA sequence: TGTGCCAGCTCACCGCCACCGGGACTCTCTCTGAGGTCGAAAGAGACCCAGTACTTC. Protein product: CASSPPPGLSLRSKETQYF. This chain joins TRBV18 and TRBJ2-5, with a weak D call TRBD2 (6 bases). V lost 3 bases and J 3 bases, leaving 26 bases between the germline ends. Germline V gene data show CDR1 as KGHSH and CDR2 as LQKENI. CDR3 length: 19 residues.